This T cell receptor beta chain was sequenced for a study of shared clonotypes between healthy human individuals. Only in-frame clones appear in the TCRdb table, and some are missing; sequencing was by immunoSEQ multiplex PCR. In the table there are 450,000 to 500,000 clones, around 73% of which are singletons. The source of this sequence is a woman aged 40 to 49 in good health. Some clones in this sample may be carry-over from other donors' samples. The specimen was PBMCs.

This CDR3 is CASSLSGVPSTGELFF. In nucleotides, the CDR3 is TGCGCCAGCAGCCTATCAGGGGTGCCGAGCACCGGGGAGCTGTTTTTT. The chain has TRBV5-1 and TRBJ2-2, with a weak D call TRBD1 (6 bases). Germline values: CDR1 SGHRS, CDR2 YFSETQ. This CDR3 is built from 16 residues. Deletions cut 4 bases from V and 4 bases from J, with 17 bases between.